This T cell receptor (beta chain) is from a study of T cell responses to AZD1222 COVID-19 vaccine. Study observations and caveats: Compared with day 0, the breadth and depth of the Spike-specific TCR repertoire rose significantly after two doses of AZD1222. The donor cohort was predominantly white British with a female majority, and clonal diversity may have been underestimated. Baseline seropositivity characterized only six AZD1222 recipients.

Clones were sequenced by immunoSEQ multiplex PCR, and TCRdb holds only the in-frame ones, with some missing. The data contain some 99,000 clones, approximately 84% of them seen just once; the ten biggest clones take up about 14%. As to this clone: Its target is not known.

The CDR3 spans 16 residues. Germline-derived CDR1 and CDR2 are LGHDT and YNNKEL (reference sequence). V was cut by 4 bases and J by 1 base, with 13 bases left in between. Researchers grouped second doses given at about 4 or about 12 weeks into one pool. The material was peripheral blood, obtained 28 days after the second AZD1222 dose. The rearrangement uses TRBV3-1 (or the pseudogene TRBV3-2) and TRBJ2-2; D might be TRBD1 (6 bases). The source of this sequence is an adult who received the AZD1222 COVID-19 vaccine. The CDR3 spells CASSPHGQKNTGELFF. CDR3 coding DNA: TGTGCCAGCAGCCCACATGGACAGAAGAACACCGGGGAGCTGTTTTTT.